A single sample gave rise to the 24 T cell receptor beta chains below, sequenced in a study of CD8+CD57+ T cells in acquired aplastic anemia. Genomic DNA served as template for TCR beta VDJ and CDR3 profiling. TCRdb redid the calling of the reads with MiXCR, one entry per CDR3 protein. The sample has about 400,000 distinct CDR3 sequences; 65% to 80% are singletons. Sequencing input: sorted CD4+, CD8+, or CD8+CD57+ T cells (not recorded which) from PBMCs. All receptors derive from a human donor in good health, serving as a control.

The V call is TRBV7-2, the J call TRBJ2-7, with TRBD2 matching over 10 bases. Trimming cost V 1 base and J 3 bases; bases outside gene matches: 3. Germline V gene data show CDR1 as SGHTA and CDR2 as FQGNSA. The CDR3 sequence is 15 residues long. The CDR3 nucleotides are TGTGCCAGCAGCTTAGAGGGACTAGCGATCTACGAGCAGTACTTC. Encoded protein: CASSLEGLAIYEQYF. The variable domain in full, completed from reference TRBV7-2 and TRBJ2-7, reads GAGVSQSPSNKVTEKGKDVELRCDPISGHTALYWYRQSLGQGLEFLIYFQGNSAPDKSGLPSDRFSAERTGGSVSTLTIQRTQQEDSAVYLCASSLEGLAIYEQYFGPGTRLTVT.

Here the CDR3 reads CASRLQGRETQYF. For the CDR3, the DNA is TGCGCCAGCAGATTACAGGGGAGGGAGACCCAGTACTTC. V usage is TRBV10-2 and J usage is TRBJ2-5; TRBD1 is a possible D gene (7 bases). This CDR3 spans 13 amino acids. The germline gives CDR1 WSHSY, CDR2 SAAADI. V lost 6 bases and J 5 bases, leaving 13 bases between the germline ends.

Details on this clonotype: It is likely a read error, because the conserved phenylalanine at the end of the CDR3 is missing. It is unclear where the CDR3 begins or ends on the DNA, so no DNA is shown, and the CDR3 is as TCRdb lists it. The rearrangement uses TRBV7-9 and TRBJ1-2; the D segment call TRBD1 is taken from the table without a DNA check. Looked up from germline, CDR1 is SEHNR and CDR2 is FQNEAQ (reference sequence). The CDR3 is 13 amino acids long, termini counted. The CDR3 is CASSLNRSSSSAY.

This chain links TRBV29-1 with TRBJ2-5; TRBD2 matches 11 bases. CDR1 SQVTM and CDR2 ANQGSEA come from the germline V gene. The CDR3 has 12 amino acids. The trim removed 4 bases at V and 5 bases at J, leaving 0 bases unmatched. In DNA form, the CDR3 reads TGCAGCGTTGGACTAGCGGGGGAGACCCAGTACTTC. Amino acid sequence: CSVGLAGETQYF.

V gene TRBV4-3 combines with J gene TRBJ1-5; D might be TRBD1 (5 bases). V was cut by 1 base and J by 11 bases, with 15 bases left in between. This CDR3 region has 14 residues. Germline CDR1 reads LGHNA; CDR2 reads YSLEER. CDR3 coding DNA: TGCGCCAGCAGCCAAGCTGTGCGGGAGGGGACCCAGCATTTT. Amino acids: CASSQAVREGTQHF.

V and J are TRBV6-2 or TRBV6-3 and TRBJ1-3; weak D call: TRBD1 (6 bases). This CDR3 comprises 19 residues. From germline, CDR1 is MNHEY and CDR2 SVGEGT. The V gene lost 4 bases and the J gene lost 0 bases, with 22 bases spanning the gap. Here the CDR3 reads CASSFTPRGTLASGNTIYF. DNA for the CDR3: TGTGCCAGCAGTTTCACACCGAGGGGGACCTTGGCCTCTGGAAACACCATATATTTT.

Only one count was recorded for this clonotype. Being one base from a much bigger clone, this may be a read error. The chain recombines TRBV5-6 with TRBJ2-3; 8 bases align to TRBD2. CDR3 length: 15 residues. V lost 3 bases to trimming and J lost 8 bases; unmatched junction nucleotides: 11. CDR1 and CDR2 (germline): SGHDT, YYEEEE. CDR3 loop: CASSSTSADPGTQYF. In nucleotides, the CDR3 is TGTGCCAGCAGCTCGACTAGCGCGGACCCAGGTACGCAGTATTTT.

The gene calls are TRBV13 and TRBJ2-3, with 8 bases matching TRBD1. From germline, CDR1 is PRHDT and CDR2 FYEKMQ (reference sequence). Unmatched junction bases numbered 10, after V lost 5 bases and J lost 3 bases. The CDR3 extends over 16 amino acids. The CDR3 spells CASSPRQGWRTDTQYF. In DNA, the CDR3 is TGTGCCAGCAGCCCAAGACAGGGGTGGAGGACAGATACGCAGTATTTT.

Remarks on this clonotype: Its ends do not fully match the called genes, so a read error is possible. The chain has TRBV20-1 and TRBJ1-5; D is undetermined. Germline-derived CDR1 and CDR2 are DFQATT and SNEGSKA (reference sequence). This CDR3 comprises 10 residues. This chain's CDR3 is CNASSGHEHF. Here the CDR3 DNA reads TGCAATGCTTCGTCTGGCCACGAGCATTTT.

This rearrangement joins TRBV9 to TRBJ1-1; possibly TRBD1 for D (6 bases). Germline-derived CDR1 and CDR2 are SGDLS and YYNGEE. Between the trimmed V and J ends, which lost 5 bases and 12 bases, there was a span of 23 bases. The CDR3 has 14 amino acids. The CDR3 loop reads CASSEEERGTPTFF. DNA for the CDR3: TGTGCCAGCAGTGAGGAGGAGCGGGGGACACCAACTTTCTTT.

The table lists this clonotype with a few counts. A much larger clone lies one base from this, so it may be a read error. V gene TRBV9 combines with J gene TRBJ2-1; maybe TRBD2 (6 bases). CDR3 length equals 13 residues. Trimming left V 4 bases short and J 10 bases short, with 15 bases between. CDR1 and CDR2 (germline): SGDLS, YYNGEE. Written as DNA, the CDR3 is TGTGCCAGCAGCTTGGAGGGGCCCGGCGAGCAGTTCTTC. Translating gives CASSLEGPGEQFF.

Ten or more counts support this clonotype. The V and J genes are TRBV7-2 and TRBJ2-7; D might be TRBD1 (7 bases). Trimming cost V 3 bases and J 4 bases, with 25 bases left between them. The germline V gene has CDR1 SGHTA and CDR2 FQGNSA. The CDR3 is 18 residues long. CDR3 amino acids: CASSFSFSGRGAPYEQYF. CDR3 nucleotides: TGTGCCAGCAGCTTCTCCTTCTCGGGCAGGGGGGCTCCTTACGAGCAGTACTTC.

The rearrangement joins TRBV13 to TRBJ2-7; a possible D gene is TRBD2 (6 bases). This CDR3 has 15 residues. From germline, CDR1 is PRHDT and CDR2 FYEKMQ (reference sequence). V lost 1 base, J lost 2 bases, and 12 bases lay in between. In DNA, the CDR3 is TGTGCCAGCAGCTTAGAGGGCGGGGCGACCTACGAGCAGTACTTC. Its protein is CASSLEGGATYEQYF.

The chain is built from TRBV7-2 and TRBJ2-1, with 8 bases identical to TRBD1. V lost 1 base and J lost 16; bases outside the gene matches: 15. CDR3 length equals 15 residues. CDR1 and CDR2 from the germline V gene are SGHTA and FQGNSA. CDR3 sequence: CASSLEQGDSGNTFF. CDR3 in DNA: TGTGCCAGCAGCTTAGAACAGGGGGACTCTGGAAACACCTTCTTC.

This clonotype was observed a handful of times. This clone may be a read error of a much larger clone one base away. V usage is TRBV10-3 and J usage is TRBJ1-2, with D possibly being TRBD1 (5 bases). V was shortened by 10 bases and J by 5 bases, with 14 bases between the two germline ends. Germline V gene lookup returns CDR1 ENHRY and CDR2 SYGVKD. This CDR3 spans 12 amino acids. This CDR3 is CATGAFRYGYTF. The CDR3 DNA sequence: TGTGCCACCGGGGCATTTCGGTATGGCTACACCTTC.

V and J are TRBV20-1 and TRBJ1-5; 10 nucleotides line up with TRBD1. In germline, CDR1 is DFQATT, CDR2 SNEGSKA (reference sequence). The CDR3 covers 13 residues. Germline trimming cut 3 bases from V and 12 bases from J; bases unmatched to any gene: 8. The CDR3 spells CSARPGQGRDQHF. DNA for the CDR3: TGCAGTGCTAGGCCGGGACAGGGGAGGGACCAGCATTTT.

Concerning this clonotype itself: A junction end diverges from the germline sequence, so it may reflect a read error. V and J are TRBV24-1 and TRBJ1-5, with 9 bases aligning to TRBD1. Germline V lookup: CDR1 KGHDR, CDR2 SFDVKD. There are 14 residues in the CDR3. The CDR3 spells CASSESTGGPPQHF. CDR3 nucleotide sequence: TGTGCCAGCAGTGAGTCCACAGGGGGCCCCCCCCAGCATTTT.

The J gene is TRBJ2-3, the V gene TRBV7-2, with D uncertain. V lost 10 bases and J 2 bases, leaving 13 bases between the germline ends. The V gene's germline CDR1 is SGHTA and CDR2 FQGNSA. This CDR3 region has 13 residues. CDR3 in DNA: TGTGCCAATAGTTATACAGTCACAGATACGCAGTATTTT. Its protein product is CANSYTVTDTQYF.

The chain links TRBV20-1 to TRBJ2-5, with 8 bases that match TRBD2. Germline V lookup: CDR1 DFQATT, CDR2 SNEGSKA (reference sequence). The V segment lost 0 bases and the J segment 6 bases; nucleotides outside the gene matches: 6. The CDR3 loop spans 14 amino acids. The chain's CDR3 is CSARDGGVSKTQYF. In DNA form, the CDR3 reads TGCAGTGCTAGAGACGGGGGGGTAAGCAAGACCCAGTACTTC.

This clonotype was seen repeatedly, ten times or more. This sequence joins TRBV20-1 and TRBJ2-7; D remains unclear. Trimming left V 4 bases short and J 6 bases short, with 16 bases between. This CDR3 region has 13 residues. Per germline, CDR1 DFQATT and CDR2 SNEGSKA (reference sequence). Written as DNA, the CDR3 is TGCAGTGCTATGAATGGGTTGACGCGCGAGCAGTACTTC. Translating gives CSAMNGLTREQYF.

This clonotype was recorded many times. The rearrangement joins TRBV7-8 to TRBJ2-7; 7 nucleotides agree with TRBD2. Germline assignment: CDR1 SGHVS and CDR2 FQNEAQ. The CDR3 runs to 12 residues. V shed 0 bases and J 7 bases; nucleotides not matched to a gene: 0. The CDR3 bases are TGTGCCAGCAGCTTAGCGGGGGGGGAGCAGTACTTC. Amino acid sequence: CASSLAGGEQYF.

The CDR3 protein is CASSFSRTRSNQPQHF. Here the CDR3 DNA reads TGTGCCAGCAGCTTTTCCCGGACGAGGAGCAATCAGCCCCAGCATTTT. The chain couples TRBV7-8 to TRBJ1-5; no definite D call. Germline V gene sequence: CDR1 SGHVS, CDR2 FQNEAQ. Trimming removed 3 bases at V and 1 base at J, with 13 bases between. The length of the CDR3 is 16 residues. Variable domain in full (rest from reference TRBV7-8 and TRBJ1-5): GAGVSQSPRYKVAKRGQDVALRCDPISGHVSLFWYQQALGQGPEFLTYFQNEAQLDKSGLPSDRFFAERPEGSVSTLKIQRTQQEDSAVYLCASSFSRTRSNQPQHFGDGTRLSIL.

Worth noting for this clonotype: One junction end disagrees with the germline gene, perhaps due to a read error. This rearrangement joins TRBV5-1 to TRBJ2-5; TRBD2 agrees at 9 bases. Germline loops: CDR1 SGHRS, CDR2 YFSETQ. The CDR3 runs to 18 residues. CDR3 DNA: TGCACCAGCAGCTTGAGGCCCCGCGGGGGGGCAATAAGAGAGACCCAGTACTTC. Translated, it gives CTSSLRPRGGAIRETQYF.

This clonotype occurred many times. This rearrangement joins TRBV19 to TRBJ2-1, with TRBD1 matching over 7 bases. The CDR3 consists of 12 residues. Germline trimming cut 6 bases from V and 11 bases from J; bases unmatched to any gene: 7. Germline values: CDR1 LNHDA, CDR2 SQIVND (reference sequence). CDR3 in amino acids: CASSIDRAKQFF. The CDR3 DNA follows: TGTGCCAGTAGCATTGACAGGGCAAAGCAGTTCTTC.